A selection of T cell receptor beta chains follows, all from one sample in a study of glioma-infiltrating T cells after dendritic cell vaccination. Assay: immunoSEQ multiplex PCR; the TCRdb copy retains only in-frame clones and omits some. The sample lists around 87,000 clones; roughly four fifths were seen once. Sequenced here: blood, sampled after dendritic cell vaccination. Receptors were obtained from a human donor with glioblastoma. Both conserved end residues are part of each CDR3. The order of the fields is J gene, V gene, D gene, clone size, CDR3 protein, CDR3 DNA. The D gene is left open where the match is weak. Only part of the rows carry a size: once, few, many, or a class if the clone is expanded.

>TRBJ1-1|TRBV6-5|NA|NA
CASTLVRGSTEAFF
TGTGCCAGCACCCTCGTCCGGGGGAGCACTGAAGCTTTCTTT
>TRBJ1-5|TRBV19|TRBD1|NA
CASSIQDRVYQPQHF
TGTGCCAGTAGTATCCAAGACAGGGTCTATCAGCCCCAGCATTTT
>TRBJ2-2|TRBV6-5|TRBD2|NA
CASSPRGGSAGELFF
TGTGCCAGCAGCCCCCGGGGAGGGAGCGCCGGGGAGCTGTTTTTT
>TRBJ2-5|TRBV6-5|TRBD1|NA
CASSPTGGRETQYF
TGTGCCAGCAGTCCGACAGGGGGGAGAGAGACCCAGTACTTC
>TRBJ1-2|TRBV7-9|TRBD1|NA
CASSLEGGDYGYTF
TGTGCCAGCAGCTTAGAAGGGGGCGACTATGGCTACACCTTC
>TRBJ1-2|TRBV7-2|TRBD1|few
CASSWGQSYGYTF
TGTGCCAGCAGCTGGGGACAGTCCTATGGCTACACCTTC
>TRBJ2-7|TRBV19|NA|NA
CASSAQGFRNYEQYF
TGTGCCAGTAGTGCCCAGGGTTTTAGGAACTACGAGCAGTACTTC
>TRBJ2-2|TRBV6-4|TRBD1|NA
CASSTDRENTGELFF
TGTGCCAGCAGTACAGACAGGGAGAACACCGGGGAGCTGTTTTTT
>TRBJ1-1|TRBV7-9|NA|NA
CASSFTEVEAFF
TGTGCCAGCAGCTTCACGGAGGTTGAAGCTTTCTTT
>TRBJ1-2|TRBV15|NA|NA
CATSRAGDGLYGYTF
TGTGCCACCAGCAGAGCTGGAGACGGTCTCTATGGCTACACCTTC
>TRBJ2-1|TRBV7-6|TRBD2|NA
CASSFRLAGGSSYNEQFF
TGTGCCAGCAGCTTTCGACTAGCGGGGGGGAGCTCCTACAATGAGCAGTTCTTC
>TRBJ2-2|TRBV5-1|NA|NA
CASSLELNTGELFF
TGCGCCAGCAGCTTGGAACTCAACACCGGGGAGCTGTTTTTT
>TRBJ2-5|TRBV14|NA|NA
CASSQEALEETQYF
TGTGCCAGCAGCCAAGAGGCCTTGGAGGAGACCCAGTACTTC
>TRBJ1-4|TRBV25-1|NA|NA
CASGRGGDEKLFF
TGTGCCAGCGGGAGGGGGGGCGATGAAAAACTGTTTTTT
>TRBJ1-2|TRBV6-5|NA|NA
CASSYGSGDYGYTF
TGTGCCAGCAGTTACGGGTCAGGGGACTATGGCTACACCTTC
>TRBJ1-2|TRBV7-2|NA|NA
CASSLVNAPGGYTF
TGTGCCAGCAGCTTAGTAAACGCACCGGGTGGCTACACCTTC
>TRBJ1-5|TRBV27|TRBD1|NA
CASPAGQGFQPQHF
TGTGCCAGTCCGGCGGGACAGGGTTTTCAGCCCCAGCATTTT
>TRBJ1-2|TRBV10-3|TRBD1|once
CAISGQGVAYGYTF
TGTGCCATCAGCGGACAGGGGGTTGCCTATGGCTACACCTTC
>TRBJ2-2|TRBV19|TRBD1|NA
CASTGNTGGHGELFF
TGTGCCAGTACCGGTAATACAGGGGGCCACGGGGAGCTGTTTTTT
>TRBJ1-2|TRBV5-1|NA|few
CASSLARTVADGYTF
TGCGCCAGCAGCTTGGCTAGGACTGTGGCTGATGGCTACACCTTC
>TRBJ2-7|TRBV11-2|TRBD1|NA
CASSLVPRDRGTYEQYF
TGTGCCAGCAGCTTGGTACCCCGGGACAGGGGAACCTACGAGCAGTACTTC
>TRBJ1-4|TRBV5-4|NA|NA
CASSSRQDGGKLFF
TGTGCCAGCAGCTCACGACAGGACGGCGGAAAACTGTTTTTT
>TRBJ1-1|TRBV5-1|NA|NA
CASASIPGLENTEAFF
TGCGCCAGCGCATCCATTCCGGGACTCGAGAACACTGAAGCTTTCTTT
>TRBJ1-1|TRBV5-1|TRBD1|NA
CASSYGTGNTEAFF
TGCGCCAGCAGCTATGGGACAGGGAACACTGAAGCTTTCTTT
>TRBJ1-2|TRBV5-4|TRBD1|medium-sized
CASSTGQDYGYTF
TGTGCCAGCAGCACGGGACAGGACTATGGCTACACCTTC
>TRBJ1-3|TRBV5-6|NA|NA
CASSFSGNTIYF
TGTGCCAGCAGCTTTAGCGGAAACACCATATATTTT
>TRBJ1-5|TRBV30|TRBD1|NA
CAWSAGQSNQPQHF
TGTGCCTGGAGTGCGGGACAGAGCAATCAGCCCCAGCATTTT
>TRBJ1-1|TRBV20-1|NA|NA
CSARPGTEAFF
TGCAGTGCTAGACCGGGAACTGAAGCTTTCTTT
>TRBJ1-1|TRBV5-6|TRBD1|few
CASSLWDRVLGDTEAFF
TGTGCCAGCAGCTTGTGGGACAGGGTCCTCGGGGACACTGAAGCTTTCTTT
>TRBJ1-5|TRBV6-1|NA|once
CASSQTQNNQPQHF
TGTGCCAGCAGTCAAACCCAGAATAATCAGCCCCAGCATTTT
>TRBJ2-7|TRBV5-6|NA|NA
CASSFGGAPYEQYF
TGTGCCAGCAGCTTTGGGGGGGCCCCCTACGAGCAGTACTTC
>TRBJ2-5|TRBV7-7|TRBD1|NA
CASSPGQGGKTQYF
TGTGCTAGCAGCCCGGGACAGGGAGGGAAGACCCAGTACTTC
>TRBJ1-1|TRBV5-4|TRBD1|NA
CASSTLQGSTEAFF
TGTGCCAGCAGCACCTTACAGGGGTCCACTGAAGCTTTCTTT
>TRBJ1-6|TRBV5-1|NA|NA
CASSLVSARFTSPLHF
TGCGCCAGCAGCTTGGTGTCGGCCAGGTTTACTTCACCCCTCCACTTT
>TRBJ2-5|TRBV5-1|NA|NA
CASSGDTLETQYF
TGCGCCAGCAGCGGGGACACTCTAGAGACCCAGTACTTC
>TRBJ1-4|TRBV9|NA|NA
CASSVGGLMNEKLFF
TGTGCCAGCAGCGTAGGGGGACTGATGAATGAAAAACTGTTTTTT
>TRBJ1-2|TRBV2|NA|NA
CASSDGGVGDGYTF
TGTGCCAGCAGTGATGGAGGGGTAGGGGATGGCTACACCTTC
>TRBJ1-4|TRBV6-1|TRBD1|NA
CASSDVGTGPTLLFF
TGTGCCAGCAGTGATGTCGGGACAGGCCCGACTCTACTGTTTTTT
>TRBJ1-1|TRBV29-1|TRBD1|NA
CSVGGQLHTEAFF
TGCAGCGTTGGGGGACAGTTACACACTGAAGCTTTCTTT
>TRBJ2-1|TRBV7-3|TRBD2|NA
CASSSSGGFDNEQFF
TGTGCCAGCAGCTCCAGCGGGGGATTTGACAATGAGCAGTTCTTC
>TRBJ1-1|TRBV6-1|NA|NA
CASSGYRNTEAFF
TGTGCCAGCAGTGGCTATCGGAACACTGAAGCTTTCTTT